Below, 22 T cell receptor beta chains from the same sample are listed, as sequenced in a study of T cells expressing NK-cell markers (dated by TCRdb to 2020 to 2022). The method was 5' RACE. Sequenced using an Illumina HiSeq 2000. TCRdb reprocessed the public reads and reports one entry per CDR3 protein sequence, without DNA. The sample's table lists a count of 500,000 to 600,000 distinct CDR3 sequences. The ten most abundant clones make up roughly 3.5% of the sample. Material for sequencing was blood T cells: a sorted CD56 or NKG2C T cell subset, CD4+ or CD8+ T cells, or bulk PBMC T cells (not recorded which). Every receptor here comes from a man between 18 and 29 years old in good health. Donor details come from another sample of the same person, matched by shared clones.

V and J are TRBV29-1 and TRBJ1-6; TCRdb names TRBD1, which stays unverified in the absence of DNA. The CDR3 loop spans 13 amino acids. CDR1 is SQVTM and CDR2 is ANQGSEA in the germline V gene. The chain's CDR3 is CSVVDSNNSPLHF.

The chain joins TRBV30 to TRBJ1-2. This CDR3 is built from 14 residues. Germline loops: CDR1 GTSNPN, CDR2 SVGIG (reference sequence). CDR3 loop: CAWRLEGINYGYTF.

V usage is TRBV7-2 and J usage is TRBJ2-7; TCRdb proposes TRBD1, but this gene call is untestable without DNA. The CDR3 sequence is 12 residues long. CDR1 and CDR2 (germline): SGHTA, FQGNSA. The CDR3 here is CASSPRQGRQYF.

The genes are TRBV6-1 and TRBJ2-3; TCRdb designates TRBD2, a call that cannot be tested without DNA. The CDR3 sequence is 16 residues long. Germline loops: CDR1 MNHNS, CDR2 SASEGT. CDR3 sequence reads: CASRQYSGKSTDTQYF.

V gene TRBV6-2 or TRBV6-3 combines with J gene TRBJ2-7; TCRdb's D call of TRBD2 is untestable without DNA. The CDR3 contains 15 residues. Germline loops: CDR1 MNHEY, CDR2 SVGEGT. The CDR3 region is CASSPTRPPSYEQYF.

This chain connects TRBV14 to TRBJ1-1; TCRdb gives TRBD1 as the D gene, but with no DNA this cannot be confirmed. Per the germline V gene, CDR1 is SGHDN and CDR2 is FVKESK. The CDR3 loop spans 13 amino acids. The CDR3 sequence is CASSTGVETEAFF.

The chain couples TRBV28 to TRBJ2-5. CDR1 is MDHEN, CDR2 SYDVKM, per germline. This CDR3 has 14 amino acids. CDR3 protein: CASKVTAPQETQYF.

The chain carries TRBV10-3 and TRBJ1-2. CDR1 is ENHRY, CDR2 SYGVKD, per germline. The CDR3 length is 15 residues. CDR3 sequence: CAIGERRVENYGYTF.

The chain uses TRBV15 and TRBJ1-6; TCRdb lists TRBD1, though no DNA is available to test this call. Germline CDR1 and CDR2: LNHNV and YYDKDF (reference sequence). The CDR3 runs to 16 residues. CDR3 residues: CATSRDGQGGRSPLHF.

J is TRBJ2-1 and V is TRBV3-1; the D call of TRBD1 rests on TCRdb alone, since no DNA is present to check it. Germline CDR1 is LGHDT and CDR2 is YNNKEL (reference sequence). The CDR3 contains 16 residues. This CDR3 reads CASSQPLTSSYNEQFF.

The genes are TRBV5-1 and TRBJ2-7; TCRdb picks TRBD1, but there is no DNA to check that call. Looked up from germline, CDR1 is SGHRS and CDR2 is YFSETQ. There are 14 residues in the CDR3. This CDR3 is CASSPQGQNYEQYF.

This chain joins TRBV7-3 and TRBJ1-2. Germline loops: CDR1 SGHTA, CDR2 FQGTGA. The CDR3 has 15 residues. The CDR3 here is CASSPRAGTSYGYTF. The full variable domain, completed using reference TRBV7-3 and TRBJ1-2, is GAGVSQTPSNKVTEKGKYVELRCDPISGHTALYWYRQSLGQGPEFLIYFQGTGAADDSGLPNDRFFAVRPEGSVSTLKIQRTERGDSAVYLCASSPRAGTSYGYTFGSGTRLTVV.

The chain links TRBV28 to TRBJ2-5; no DNA is available, so the TRBD2 call from TCRdb remains unchecked. CDR3 length equals 20 residues. CDR1 is MDHEN, CDR2 SYDVKM, per germline. The CDR3: CASSLPHGERGVVSWETQYF.

The CDR3 protein is CASSWDRETQYF. This chain links TRBV5-4 with TRBJ2-5. The CDR3 runs to 12 residues. Germline loops: CDR1 SGHNT, CDR2 YYREEE (reference sequence).

V gene TRBV5-5 combines with J gene TRBJ2-7; TCRdb names TRBD1, which stays unverified in the absence of DNA. This CDR3 is built from 16 residues. In germline, CDR1 is SGHKS, CDR2 YYEKEE (reference sequence). The CDR3 protein is CASSQGQGIDLIEQYF. The whole variable domain, filled in from reference TRBV5-5 and TRBJ2-7, reads DAGVTQSPTHLIKTRGQQVTLRCSPISGHKSVSWYQQVLGQGPQFIFQYYEKEERGRGNFPDRFSARQFPNYSSELNVNALLLGDSALYLCASSQGQGIDLIEQYFGPGTRLTVT.

The chain is built from TRBV12-3 or TRBV12-4 and TRBJ2-2; TCRdb's D call of TRBD2 is untestable without DNA. The CDR3 consists of 15 residues. The CDR3: CASRTEGRSTGELFF.

The V gene is TRBV12-3 or TRBV12-4, the J gene TRBJ2-7; TCRdb proposes TRBD2, but this gene call is untestable without DNA. The length of the CDR3 is 14 residues. CDR3 in amino acids: CASSPQVGPHEQYF.

The gene calls are TRBV20-1 and TRBJ2-3; TCRdb designates TRBD1, a call that cannot be tested without DNA. The germline gives CDR1 DFQATT, CDR2 SNEGSKA (reference sequence). This CDR3 is 15 amino acids long. CDR3 in amino acids: CSARENRVSTDTQYF.

The chain has TRBV5-5 and TRBJ2-1. The CDR3 spans 13 residues. Germline V CDR1 and CDR2: SGHKS, YYEKEE (reference sequence). CDR3 in amino acids: CASSEGSYNEQFF.

The chain combines TRBV20-1 with TRBJ2-2; the TRBD2 assignment by TCRdb is unverifiable without DNA. The CDR3 runs to 16 residues. Germline values: CDR1 DFQATT, CDR2 SNEGSKA (reference sequence). This CDR3 is CSARGETSRNTGELFF.

The rearrangement joins TRBV9 to TRBJ2-1; TCRdb calls TRBD2, which cannot be checked without DNA. This CDR3 is built from 15 residues. Germline values: CDR1 SGDLS, CDR2 YYNGEE. Here the CDR3 reads CASSASRSGVNEQFF. The entire variable domain, with the rest obtained from reference TRBV9 and TRBJ2-1, is as follows: DSGVTQTPKHLITATGQRVTLRCSPRSGDLSVYWYQQSLDQGLQFLIQYYNGEERAKGNILERFSAQQFPDLHSELNLSSLELGDSALYFCASSASRSGVNEQFFGPGTRLTVL.

This chain connects TRBV27 to TRBJ2-3; lacking DNA, the TRBD2 call made by TCRdb goes unchecked. The germline CDR1 and CDR2 sequences are MNHEY and SMNVEV (reference sequence). The CDR3 has 20 residues. The CDR3 loop is CASSFLASGLIAVSTDTQYF.